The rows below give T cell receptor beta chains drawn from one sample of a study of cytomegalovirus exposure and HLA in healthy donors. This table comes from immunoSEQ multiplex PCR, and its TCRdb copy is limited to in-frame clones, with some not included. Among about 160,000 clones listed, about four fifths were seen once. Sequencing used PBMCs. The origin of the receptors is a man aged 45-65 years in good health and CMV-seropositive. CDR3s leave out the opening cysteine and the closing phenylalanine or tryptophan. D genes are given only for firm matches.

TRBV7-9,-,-,ASSLVVAVLNEQY
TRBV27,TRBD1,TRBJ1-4,ASSAGQAGHEKLF
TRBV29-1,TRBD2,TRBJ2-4,SVVDLAANIQY
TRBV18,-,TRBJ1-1,ASSLIVGAQNTEAF
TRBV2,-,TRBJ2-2,ASSEERDTGELF
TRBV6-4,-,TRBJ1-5,ASSVEFDQPQH
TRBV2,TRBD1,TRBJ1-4,ASSEGGQGEKLF
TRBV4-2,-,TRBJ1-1,ASSPQAAQGSEAF
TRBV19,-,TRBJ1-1,ASSIALEAF
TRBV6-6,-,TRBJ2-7,ASSPRGQRAYEQY
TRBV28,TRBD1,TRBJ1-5,ASRPGTASNQPQH
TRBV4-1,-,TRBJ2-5,ASSRGTQETQY
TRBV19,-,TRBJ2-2,ASSIDRVTGELF
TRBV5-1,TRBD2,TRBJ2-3,ASSLPSGSTDTRY
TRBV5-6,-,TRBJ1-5,ASSSRQDYNQPQH
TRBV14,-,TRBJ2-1,ASSQDRLAYNEQF
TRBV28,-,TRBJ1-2,ASSVGLLYGYT
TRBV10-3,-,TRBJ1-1,AISGQFEAF